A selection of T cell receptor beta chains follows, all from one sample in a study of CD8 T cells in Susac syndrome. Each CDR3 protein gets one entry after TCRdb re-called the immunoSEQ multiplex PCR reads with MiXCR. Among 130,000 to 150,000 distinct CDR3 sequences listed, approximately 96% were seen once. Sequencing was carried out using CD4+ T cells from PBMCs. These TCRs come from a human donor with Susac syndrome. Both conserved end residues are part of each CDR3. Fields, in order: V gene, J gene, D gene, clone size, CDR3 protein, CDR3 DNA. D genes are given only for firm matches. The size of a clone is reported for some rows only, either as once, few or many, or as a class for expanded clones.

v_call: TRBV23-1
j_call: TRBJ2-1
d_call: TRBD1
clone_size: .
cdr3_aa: CASSQDRAGEQFF
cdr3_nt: TGCGCCAGCAGCCAGGACAGGGCTGGTGAGCAGTTCTTC

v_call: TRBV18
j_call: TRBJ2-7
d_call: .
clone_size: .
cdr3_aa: CASGGFGASEQYF
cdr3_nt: TGTGCCAGCGGGGGTTTCGGTGCTTCCGAGCAGTACTTC

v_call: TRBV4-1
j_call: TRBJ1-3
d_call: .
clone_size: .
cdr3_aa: CASSPRPGADGNTIYF
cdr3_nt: TGCGCCAGCAGCCCCCGTCCTGGGGCGGATGGAAACACCATATATTTT

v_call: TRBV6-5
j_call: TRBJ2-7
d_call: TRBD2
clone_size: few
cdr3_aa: CASSRLAGSYEQYF
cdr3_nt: TGTGCCAGCAGTAGACTAGCGGGGTCCTACGAGCAGTACTTC

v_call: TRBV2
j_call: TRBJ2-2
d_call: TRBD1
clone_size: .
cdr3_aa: CASSRDRGVTGELFF
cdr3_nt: TGTGCCAGCAGCCGGGACAGGGGGGTCACCGGGGAGCTGTTTTTT

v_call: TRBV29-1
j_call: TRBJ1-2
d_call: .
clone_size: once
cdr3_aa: CSVGHGDGYTF
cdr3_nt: TGCAGCGTCGGACATGGGGATGGCTACACCTTC

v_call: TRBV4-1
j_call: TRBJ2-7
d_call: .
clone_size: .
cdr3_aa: CASSQASGQTYEQYF
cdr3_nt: TGCGCCAGCAGCCAAGCGTCCGGACAGACCTACGAGCAGTACTTC

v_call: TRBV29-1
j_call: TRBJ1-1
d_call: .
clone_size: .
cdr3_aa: CSVDRRGPNTEAFF
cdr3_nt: TGCAGCGTTGATAGGCGGGGCCCGAACACTGAAGCTTTCTTT

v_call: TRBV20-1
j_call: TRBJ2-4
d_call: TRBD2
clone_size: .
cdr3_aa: CSASLAGGWGKNIQYF
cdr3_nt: TGCAGTGCTAGTCTAGCGGGGGGGTGGGGCAAAAACATTCAGTACTTC

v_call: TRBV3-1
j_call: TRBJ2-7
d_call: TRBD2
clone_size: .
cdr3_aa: CASSQYLQSGGQSYDEQYF
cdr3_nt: TGTGCCAGCAGCCAATACCTTCAATCGGGAGGGCAGTCCTACGACGAGCAGTACTTC

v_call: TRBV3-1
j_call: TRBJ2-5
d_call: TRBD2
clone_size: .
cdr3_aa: CASSQGLAGWAQYF
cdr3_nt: TGTGCCAGCAGCCAAGGGCTAGCGGGGTGGGCCCAGTACTTC

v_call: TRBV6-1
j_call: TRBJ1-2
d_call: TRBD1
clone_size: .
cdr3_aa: CASSERQGVGYGYTF
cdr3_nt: TGTGCCAGCAGTGAACGACAGGGAGTCGGTTATGGCTACACCTTC